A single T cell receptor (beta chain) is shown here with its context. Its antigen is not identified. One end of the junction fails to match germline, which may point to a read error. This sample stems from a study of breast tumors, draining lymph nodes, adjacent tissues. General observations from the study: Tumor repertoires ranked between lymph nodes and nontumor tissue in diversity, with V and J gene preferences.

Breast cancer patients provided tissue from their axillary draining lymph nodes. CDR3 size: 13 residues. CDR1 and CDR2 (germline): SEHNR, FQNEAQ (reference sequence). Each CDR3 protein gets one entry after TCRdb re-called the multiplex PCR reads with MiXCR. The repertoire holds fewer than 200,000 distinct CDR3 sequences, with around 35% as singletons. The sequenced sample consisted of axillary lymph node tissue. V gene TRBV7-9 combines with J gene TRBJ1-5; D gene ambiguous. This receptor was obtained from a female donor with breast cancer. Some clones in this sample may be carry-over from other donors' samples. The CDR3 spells CANSFGWNQPQHF. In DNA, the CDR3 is TGTGCCAACAGCTTCGGGTGGAATCAGCCACAGCATTTT.